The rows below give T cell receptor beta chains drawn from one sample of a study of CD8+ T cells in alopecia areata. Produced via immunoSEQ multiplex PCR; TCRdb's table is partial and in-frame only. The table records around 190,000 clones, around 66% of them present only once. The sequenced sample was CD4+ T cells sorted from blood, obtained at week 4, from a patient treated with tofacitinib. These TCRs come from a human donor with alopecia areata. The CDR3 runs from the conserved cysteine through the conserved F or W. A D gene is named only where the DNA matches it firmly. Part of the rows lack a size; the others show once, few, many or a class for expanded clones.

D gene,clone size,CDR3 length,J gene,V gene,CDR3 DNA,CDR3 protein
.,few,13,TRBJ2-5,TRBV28,TGTGCCAGCAGGCCTCCGGGGCAAGAGACCCAGTACTTC,CASRPPGQETQYF
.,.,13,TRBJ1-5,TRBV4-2,TGTGCCAGCAGCCAAGATGAGGGATCAGCCCAGCATTTT,CASSQDEGSAQHF
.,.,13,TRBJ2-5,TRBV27,TGTGCCAGCAGTTTAGCAGGGAGGGAGACCCAGTACTTC,CASSLAGRETQYF
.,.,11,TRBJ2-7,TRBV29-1,TGCAGCGTTGGTTCAGACTACGAGCAGTACTTC,CSVGSDYEQYF
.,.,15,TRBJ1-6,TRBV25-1,TGTGCCAGCAGTGAATCGGCAGGGGATAATTCACCCCTCCACTTT,CASSESAGDNSPLHF
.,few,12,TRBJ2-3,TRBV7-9,TGTGCCAGCAGCTTAGGCACAGATACGCAGTATTTT,CASSLGTDTQYF
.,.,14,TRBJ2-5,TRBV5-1,TGCGCCAGCAGCTTGTGGCGAGGGCAAGAGACCCAGTACTTC,CASSLWRGQETQYF
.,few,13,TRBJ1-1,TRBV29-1,TGCAGCGGGGCCGGGCAGGGAGAAACTGAAGCTTTCTTT,CSGAGQGETEAFF
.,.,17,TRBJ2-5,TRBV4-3,TGCGCCAGCAGCCAAGATCATATCCTGGGGGGGCCGAAGACCCAGTACTTC,CASSQDHILGGPKTQYF
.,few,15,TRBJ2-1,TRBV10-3,TGTGCCATCAGGGACAGCGTCAGCTCCTACAATGAGCAGTTCTTC,CAIRDSVSSYNEQFF
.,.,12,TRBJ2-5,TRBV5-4,TGTGCCAGCAGCTTGGACCAAGAGACCCAGTACTTC,CASSLDQETQYF
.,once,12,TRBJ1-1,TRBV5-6,TGTGCCAGCAGAACTACAGGGTTTGAAGCTTTCTTT,CASRTTGFEAFF
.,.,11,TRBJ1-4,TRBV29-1,TGCAGCCTAAGACAGGATGAAAAACTGTTTTTT,CSLRQDEKLFF
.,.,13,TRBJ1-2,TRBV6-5,TGTGCCAGCAGTTATCCAGGGACAACTGGCTACACCTTC,CASSYPGTTGYTF
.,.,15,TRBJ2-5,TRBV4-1,TGCGCCAGCAGCCAAGATATGGGATTCCAAGAGACCCAGTACTTC,CASSQDMGFQETQYF
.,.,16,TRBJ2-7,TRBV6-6,TGTGCCAGCAGTTACTCGGGGGGACAGCTCTCCTACGAGCAGTACTTC,CASSYSGGQLSYEQYF
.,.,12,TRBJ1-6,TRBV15,TGTGCCACCAGCAGAGAAGGTTTTAGCCTCCACTTT,CATSREGFSLHF
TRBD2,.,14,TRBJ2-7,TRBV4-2,TGTGCCAGCAGCCAAGAACTAGCGGGGTACTCGCAGTACTTC,CASSQELAGYSQYF
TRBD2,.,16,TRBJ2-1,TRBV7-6,TGTGCCAGCAGCGCCCAATTGCGGGGGGGCGTCGATGAGCAGTTCTTC,CASSAQLRGGVDEQFF
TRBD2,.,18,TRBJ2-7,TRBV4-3,TGCGCCAGCAGCCAAGATCGGGTGCTAGCGGGGGCCACCTACGAGCAGTACTTC,CASSQDRVLAGATYEQYF
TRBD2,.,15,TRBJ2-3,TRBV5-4,TGTGCCAGCAGCAAGACTGGGGGGGTTGCAGATACGCAGTATTTT,CASSKTGGVADTQYF
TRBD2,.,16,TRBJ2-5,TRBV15,TGTGCCACCAGCAGAGAACTAGCGGGGGAAGTAGAGACCCAGTACTTC,CATSRELAGEVETQYF
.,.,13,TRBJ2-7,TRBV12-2,TGTGCAAGTAGCCTCGTTAGATTGTACGAGCAGTACTTC,CASSLVRLYEQYF
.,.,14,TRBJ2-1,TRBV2,TGTGCCAGCAGCCCGGCTAGGTCAGGCAATGAGCAGTTCTTC,CASSPARSGNEQFF
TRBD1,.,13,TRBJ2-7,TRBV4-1,TGCGCCAGCAGCCAAGATCAAGGGGGCGGGCAGTACTTC,CASSQDQGGGQYF
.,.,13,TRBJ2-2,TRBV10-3,TGTGCCATCAGTGAGTCTAGCACCGGGGAGCTGTTTTTT,CAISESSTGELFF
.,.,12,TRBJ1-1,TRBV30,TGTGCCTGGCAGGGGTTGGGCACTGAAGCTTTCTTT,CAWQGLGTEAFF
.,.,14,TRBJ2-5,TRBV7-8,TGTGCCAGCAGCAAGCAGGGGGGAGAGAAGACCCAGTACTTC,CASSKQGGEKTQYF